This TCR beta chain came from a study of cytomegalovirus exposure and HLA in healthy donors (dated by TCRdb to about 2017). Looking at the study overall: In an earlier analysis of roughly 500 of the donors, 276 Gb of sequence data and approximately 120 million unique TCR beta sequences from roughly 180 million T cells were reported. About 280 gigabases of sequencing data and approximately 84 million unique TCR sequences were included in an early release covering roughly 600 HLA-typed donors. Among the roughly 400 genotyped donors, under 90% belonged to the genetic ancestry cluster associated with self-reported Caucasian donors. The study aimed to test whether signatures of past pathogen exposure could be identified by cataloging public T cell receptors. The study used immunosequencing to profile the T cell repertoires of approximately 640 subjects and linked those repertoires to cytomegalovirus serostatus. In addition to the first cohort of roughly 670 subjects, a separate validation cohort of some 120 different subjects was used. The study combined high-throughput TCR immunosequencing, statistical association of individual TCRs with disease status, and machine learning to predict cytomegalovirus infection status. To study patterns of TCR occurrence, a later analysis re-analyzed previously published TCR beta repertoires from several hundred donors and added high-resolution HLA genotyping. The later analysis used no new phenotypic data to find candidate immune exposures, relying instead on TCR beta sequences and their occurrence across donors. To decide whether each TCR beta V gene segment behaved as functional or pseudogenic, an earlier analysis of 587 of the donors relied on high-throughput TCR beta sequencing. Donor age, sex, ethnicity and CMV serostatus were compiled alongside the repertoire data. A later genetic analysis took genome-wide SNP genotypes for about three fifths of the 666 donors and used that subset as a discovery cohort. Every discovery cohort repertoire had been produced on one sequencing platform. HLA typing included class I and class II loci at four-digit resolution. Typing coverage differed by locus: A, B, C, DRB1 and DQB1 were typed in roughly 620-640 donors, DQA1 in approximately 520, DPA1 in nearly 610, and DPB1 in about 450. Four to six DR-DQ haplotypes were handled as single units for association and clustering, since linkage in the cohort was strong. Across under 500 genotyped donors of the cohort, an average of approximately 240,000 unique TCR beta nucleotide sequences per donor were sequenced, and 15% to 20% of those sequences were non-productive.

The cohort was made up of roughly 670 healthy bone marrow donors. At the time of sampling, all cohort members were nominally healthy, though unrecorded immune exposures were likely present. The donor tested CMV seronegative, placing the donor among the approximately 360 seronegative members of the cohort. Every donor gave a peripheral blood sample, and the peripheral blood mononuclear cells from that sample were used for TCR beta sequencing. The Qiagen DNeasy Blood Extraction Kit was used to extract genomic DNA from the blood cell samples. In the case of this clone: Its target antigen remains unknown. No clone much larger than this one lies a single base away; base qualities are absent.

The paper as a whole reports these results and caveats: In both the original and validation cohorts, the classifier was reported to diagnose cytomegalovirus status with high specificity and sensitivity. While some public TCRs were present in many individuals, most TCR sequences turned up only very rarely across donors. Compared with equally common non-associated chains, HLA-associated TCR beta chains in a later analysis were more clonally expanded and had lower generation probabilities. When HLA alleles, especially DR and DQ, strongly co-occurred, attributing TCR associations to individual alleles was difficult. CMV serostatus was the only immune exposure information available for the cohort. In a later analysis, 15,000 to 20,000 TCR beta sequences were associated with specific HLA alleles at a false discovery rate of 0.05. A later analysis reported that several top co-occurrence clusters appeared linked to parvovirus B19, influenza, CMV and Epstein-Barr virus. Three of the identified cytomegalovirus-associated TCR beta chains were confirmed in vitro to be specific for cytomegalovirus antigens. Linkage disequilibrium might explain the correlated functional status among segregating V segments, but an unknown experimental factor could not be ruled out. The sequencing pipeline was judged likely to have produced a cluster of highly shared sequence variants as a technical artifact. In a later analysis, most CMV-associated TCR beta chains were found to appear HLA-restricted, with HLA associations seemingly driven largely by CMV exposure. It was suggested by the authors that the approach could potentially be generalized to other disease states and immunological phenotypes. The study gave a list of 150 to 200 TCR beta chains associated with cytomegalovirus. Because HLA typing was unavailable for some donors at each locus, only the typed subset was used in association tests. A later analysis found that TCR association rates varied across HLA loci, with DRB1 alleles showing the most associated TCRs and HLA-C alleles the fewest. The 87-base-pair reads could not distinguish some IMGT-functional V segments, including TRBV6-2 and TRBV6-3, so those segments were excluded. Roughly uniform sequencing depth across donors was assumed in presence/absence analyses, although this assumption may not hold. A later genetic analysis associated a missense DCLRE1C variant with V-gene and J-gene trimming of TCR beta chains, and an independent cohort replicated the association. An earlier analysis of approximately 540 of the donors showed that most TCR beta V segments appeared in productive rearrangements either about 87% or about 30% of the time, which broadly matched IMGT annotations. A later genetic analysis reported fewer N-insertions in productive TCRs among donors in an Asian-associated ancestry cluster than the roughly 620-donor mean. The cohort was sequenced for TCR beta chains only, and without alpha or paired-chain data the features that could be detected were limited. The earlier analysis of approximately 590 of the donors excluded roughly 17 rarely observed V segments, including chromosome 9 orphons, because counts were too low. A further reported finding was that TCR beta sequences accurately predicted the HLA-A and HLA-B alleles for most subjects in the first cohort.

From the cysteine up to the phenylalanine, the CDR3 has a length of 18 residues. Only CDR3 DNA remains: 54 bases, in frame from the first base. CDR1 is given as SGHRS and CDR2 as YFSETQ, both from the germline V gene. The V end gives up 5 bases and the J end 6 bases, leaving 18 bases in the junction not matched to a gene. The library was built by means of the immunoSEQ multiplex PCR assay. A mixture of 60 forward primers for TCR Vbeta segments and 13 reverse primers for TCR Jbeta segments was used in the multiplex PCR. Amplification of the CDR3 region of rearranged TCR beta genes was performed with a multiplex PCR assay on genomic DNA. Amplified TCR beta libraries were sequenced as 87-base-pair reads on the Illumina HiSeq System. The paper's processing steps were these. Across the 600 to 700 repertoires, a later analysis counted 78 million or so unique TCR beta chains, roughly 11 million of which were shared by at least two donors. Raw reads were error-corrected and collapsed into unique sequences with a nearest-neighbor algorithm that merged closely related sequences to remove PCR and sequencing errors. V, D and J gene segments were assigned by aligning CDR3 sequences to IMGT reference sequences. For a sequence to be retained, a match of at least six nucleotides to both a V gene segment and a J gene segment was required. A rearrangement counted as productive if the CDR3 had no stop codons and remained in frame with V and J, and every other rearrangement counted as non-productive. Following IMGT convention, CDR3 was defined as the stretch from the second conserved V-encoded cysteine to the conserved J-encoded phenylalanine. The earlier analysis of 587 of the donors excluded sequences that lacked an unambiguous match to a single V gene segment. An earlier analysis of over 450 of the donors classified V segments as functional when productive rearrangements were above 56.7% and as segregating when the standard deviation between donors was above 5%. A statistical classification framework was developed to diagnose cytomegalovirus status using the catalog of TCR beta chain sequences. A later analysis assigned V and J genes by comparing TCR nucleotide sequences with IMGT/GENE-DB human TR gene sequences. A later analysis assigned CDR3 sequences and most-parsimonious VDJ recombination scenarios with the TCRdist pipeline. A later analysis defined each TCR beta chain by its CDR3 amino acid sequence plus V-gene family, and excluded reads lacking a unique V-gene family. As a way to deal with suspected cross-contamination and a sequencing artifact, a later analysis dropped approximately 590 nucleotide sequences that were highly shared and had low generation probability. In a later analysis, a clonal expansion index was calculated for each public chain from normalized within-repertoire ranks of inferred template counts. A later analysis computed generation probabilities with a VDJ recombination model fitted to out-of-frame rearrangements, and checked the results against IGoR. In a later analysis, TCR-TCR, TCR-HLA and TCR-CMV co-occurrence was scored with hypergeometric tests, and a repertoire-size bias correction was applied to TCR pairs. False discovery rates were estimated in a later analysis by permuting HLA or CMV assignments 20 times. A later analysis grouped co-occurring TCRs with DBSCAN, adding TCRdist sequence similarity when clustering within HLA-allele-positive subsets. Co-occurrence clustering excluded repertoires with fewer than 30,000 or more than 120,000 public chains, plus five with anomalous nucleotide sharing. As stored in TCRdb, this immuneACCESS dataset retains in-frame rearrangements with V and J assigned. A fraction of the clones does not appear; measured against another copy, unresolved V genes explain less than half of the discrepancy, and the remainder lacks a known reason. The D gene and trimming were derived from the DNA, and the V and J assignments and clone size from that table. The sample yields hundreds of thousands of clones; 70% to 90% were counted once. The ten most abundant clones make up about 2.3% of the sample.

This sequence uses TRBV5-1 and TRBJ2-1; 9 middle bases align to TRBD1. Sequencing used PBMCs. The clonotype comes from a woman younger than 35 in good health and CMV-seronegative. The nucleotide sequence is given as TGCGCCAGCAGTATAGGACAGGGGACCCAACATAAACGCAATGAGCAGTTCTTC. Translation gives CASSIGQGTQHKRNEQFF.